This TCR beta chain derives from a study of CD8 T cells in Susac syndrome. The authors reverse transcribed roughly 0.45 to 1 ug RNA with random hexamers. TCRdb fed the immunoSEQ multiplex PCR reads into MiXCR, producing one record per CDR3 protein. This sample has about 210,000 distinct CDR3 sequences, with 95% found just once. V was cut by 2 bases and J by 1 base, with 8 bases left in between. The CDR3 length is 14 residues. Germline V gives CDR1 KGHSH, CDR2 LQKENI. The chain combines TRBV18 with TRBJ1-1; D is uncertain. The sample comprised CD4+ T cells from PBMCs. This TCR was recovered from a human donor with multiple sclerosis. The CDR3 loop reads CASSPSGQNTEAFF. In DNA, the CDR3 is TGTGCCAGCTCACCATCAGGTCAGAACACTGAAGCTTTCTTT.